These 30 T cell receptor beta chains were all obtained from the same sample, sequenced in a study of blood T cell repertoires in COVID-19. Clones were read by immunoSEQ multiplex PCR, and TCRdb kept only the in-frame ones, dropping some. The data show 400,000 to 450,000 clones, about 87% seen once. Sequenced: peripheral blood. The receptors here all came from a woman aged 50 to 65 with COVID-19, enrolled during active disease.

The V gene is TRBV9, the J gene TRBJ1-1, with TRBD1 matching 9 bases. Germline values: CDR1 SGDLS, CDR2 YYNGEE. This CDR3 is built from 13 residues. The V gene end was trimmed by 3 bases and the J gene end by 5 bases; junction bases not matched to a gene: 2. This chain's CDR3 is CASSGGQGTEAFF. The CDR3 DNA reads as TGTGCCAGCAGCGGAGGACAGGGGACTGAAGCTTTCTTT.

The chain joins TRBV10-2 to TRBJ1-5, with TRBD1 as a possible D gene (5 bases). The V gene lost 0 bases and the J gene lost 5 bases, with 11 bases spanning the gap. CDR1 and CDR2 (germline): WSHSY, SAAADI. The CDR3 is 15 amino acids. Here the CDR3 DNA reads TGCGCCAGCAGTGAGTCGACGACAGCCTATCAGCCCCAGCATTTT. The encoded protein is CASSESTTAYQPQHF.

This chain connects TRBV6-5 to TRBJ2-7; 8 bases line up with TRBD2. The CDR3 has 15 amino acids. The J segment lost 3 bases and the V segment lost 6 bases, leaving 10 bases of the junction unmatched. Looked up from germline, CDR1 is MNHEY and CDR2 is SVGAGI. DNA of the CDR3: TGTGCCAGCAGGTTTTTCCGGGAGGGTCGCTACGAGCAGTACTTC. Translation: CASRFFREGRYEQYF.

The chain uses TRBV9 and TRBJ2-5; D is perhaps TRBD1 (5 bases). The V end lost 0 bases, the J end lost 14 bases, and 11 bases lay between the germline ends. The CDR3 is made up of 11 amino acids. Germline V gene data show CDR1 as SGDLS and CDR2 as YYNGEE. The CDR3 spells CASSVAGFLYF. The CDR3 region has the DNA TGTGCCAGCAGCGTAGCAGGGTTCCTCTACTTC.

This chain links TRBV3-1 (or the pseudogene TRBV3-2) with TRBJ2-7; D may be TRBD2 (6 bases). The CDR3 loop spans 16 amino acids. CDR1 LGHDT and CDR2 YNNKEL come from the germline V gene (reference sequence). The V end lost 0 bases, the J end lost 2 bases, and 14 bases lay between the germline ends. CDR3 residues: CASSQDPLAAAYEQYF. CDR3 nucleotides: TGTGCCAGCAGCCAAGATCCACTAGCTGCTGCCTACGAGCAGTACTTC.

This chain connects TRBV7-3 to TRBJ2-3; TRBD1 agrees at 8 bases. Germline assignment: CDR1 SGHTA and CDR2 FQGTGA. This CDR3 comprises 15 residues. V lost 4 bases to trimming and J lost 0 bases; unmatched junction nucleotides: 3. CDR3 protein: CASSWNRGSTDTQYF. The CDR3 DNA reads TGTGCCAGCAGCTGGAACAGGGGGAGCACAGATACGCAGTATTTT. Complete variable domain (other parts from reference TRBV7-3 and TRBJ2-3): GAGVSQTPSNKVTEKGKYVELRCDPISGHTALYWYRQSLGQGPEFLIYFQGTGAADDSGLPNDRFFAVRPEGSVSTLKIQRTERGDSAVYLCASSWNRGSTDTQYFGPGTRLTVL.

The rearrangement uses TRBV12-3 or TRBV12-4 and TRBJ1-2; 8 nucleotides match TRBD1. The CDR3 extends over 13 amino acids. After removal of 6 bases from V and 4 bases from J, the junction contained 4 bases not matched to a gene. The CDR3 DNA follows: TGTGCCAGCAGCCAGGGGGCCCTCTATGGCTACACCTTC. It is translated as CASSQGALYGYTF.

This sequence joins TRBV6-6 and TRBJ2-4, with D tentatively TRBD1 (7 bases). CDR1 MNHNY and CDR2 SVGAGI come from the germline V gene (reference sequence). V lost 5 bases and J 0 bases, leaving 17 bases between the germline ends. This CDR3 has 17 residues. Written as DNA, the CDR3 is TGTGCCAGCAGTCCGCGGAGGGGGCCGGTAGCCAAAAACATTCAGTACTTC. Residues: CASSPRRGPVAKNIQYF.

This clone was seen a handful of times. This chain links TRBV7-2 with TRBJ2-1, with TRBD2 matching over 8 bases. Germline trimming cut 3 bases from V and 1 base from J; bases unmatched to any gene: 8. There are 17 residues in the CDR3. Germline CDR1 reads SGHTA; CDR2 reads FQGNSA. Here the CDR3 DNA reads TGTGCCAGCAGCTTCGGGGGGGCATTAAGGTCCTACAATGAGCAGTTCTTC. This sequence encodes CASSFGGALRSYNEQFF.

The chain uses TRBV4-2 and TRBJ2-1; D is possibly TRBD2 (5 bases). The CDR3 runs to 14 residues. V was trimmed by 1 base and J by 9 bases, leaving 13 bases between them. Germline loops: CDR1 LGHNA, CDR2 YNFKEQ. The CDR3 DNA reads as TGTGCCAGCAGCCAAGTATCCGGGGTGGGTGAGCAGTTCTTC. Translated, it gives CASSQVSGVGEQFF.

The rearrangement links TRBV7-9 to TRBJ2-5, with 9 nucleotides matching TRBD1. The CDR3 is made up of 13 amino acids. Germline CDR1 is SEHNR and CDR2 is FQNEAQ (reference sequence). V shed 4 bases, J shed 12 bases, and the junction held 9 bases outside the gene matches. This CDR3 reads CASSSDRGVVEYF. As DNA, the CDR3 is TGTGCCAGCAGCTCTGACAGGGGGGTGGTCGAGTACTTC.

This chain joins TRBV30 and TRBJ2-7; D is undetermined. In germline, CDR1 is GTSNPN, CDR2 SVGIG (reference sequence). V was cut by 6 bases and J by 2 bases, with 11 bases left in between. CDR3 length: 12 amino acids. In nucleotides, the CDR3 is TGTGCCTGCCTCAGGATGACCTACGAGCAGTACTTC. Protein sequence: CACLRMTYEQYF.

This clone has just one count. The CDR3 protein is CASSLQQIYEQYF. In nucleotides, the CDR3 is TGTGCCAGCAGTTTACAACAAATCTACGAGCAGTACTTC. The gene calls are TRBV12-3 or TRBV12-4 and TRBJ2-7, with D uncertain. Trimming stripped 2 bases from V and 3 bases from J, with 8 bases between. The CDR3 runs to 13 residues.

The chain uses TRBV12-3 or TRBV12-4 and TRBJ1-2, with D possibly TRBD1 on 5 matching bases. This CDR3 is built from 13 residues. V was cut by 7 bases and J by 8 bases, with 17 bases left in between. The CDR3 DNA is TGTGCCAGCACCACTGGGGCCGTGGAGGGCTACACCTTC. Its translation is CASTTGAVEGYTF.

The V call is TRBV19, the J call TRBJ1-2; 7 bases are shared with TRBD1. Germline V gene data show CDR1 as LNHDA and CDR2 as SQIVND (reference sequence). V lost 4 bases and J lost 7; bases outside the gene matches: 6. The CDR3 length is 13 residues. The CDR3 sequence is CASSTQQGTGYTF. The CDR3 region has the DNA TGTGCCAGTAGTACCCAACAGGGGACTGGCTACACCTTC. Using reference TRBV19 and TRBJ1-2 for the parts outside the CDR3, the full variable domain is DGGITQSPKYLFRKEGQNVTLSCEQNLNHDAMYWYRQDPGQGLRLIYYSQIVNDFQKGDIAEGYSVSREKKESFPLTVTSAQKNPTAFYLCASSTQQGTGYTFGSGTRLTVV.

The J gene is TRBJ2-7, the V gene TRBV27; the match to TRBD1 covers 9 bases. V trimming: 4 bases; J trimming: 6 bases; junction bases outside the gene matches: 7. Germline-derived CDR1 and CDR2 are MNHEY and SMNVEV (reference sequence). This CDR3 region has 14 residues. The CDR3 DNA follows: TGTGCCAGCAGTTCCGGGACAGGGAGGAGCGAGCAGTACTTC. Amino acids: CASSSGTGRSEQYF.

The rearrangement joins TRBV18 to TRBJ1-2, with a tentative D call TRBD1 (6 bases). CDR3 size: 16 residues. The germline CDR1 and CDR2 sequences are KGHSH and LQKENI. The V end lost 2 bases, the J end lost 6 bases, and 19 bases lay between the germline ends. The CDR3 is CASSPALQGRTDGYTF. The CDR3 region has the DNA TGTGCCAGCTCACCAGCACTTCAGGGGCGGACGGATGGCTACACCTTC.

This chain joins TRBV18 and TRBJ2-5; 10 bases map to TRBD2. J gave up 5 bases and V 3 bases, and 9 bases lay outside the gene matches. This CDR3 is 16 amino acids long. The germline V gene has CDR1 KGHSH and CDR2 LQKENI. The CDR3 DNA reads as TGTGCCAGCTCACCCCGGAGCGGGGGGGCCTTGGAGACCCAGTACTTC. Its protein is CASSPRSGGALETQYF.

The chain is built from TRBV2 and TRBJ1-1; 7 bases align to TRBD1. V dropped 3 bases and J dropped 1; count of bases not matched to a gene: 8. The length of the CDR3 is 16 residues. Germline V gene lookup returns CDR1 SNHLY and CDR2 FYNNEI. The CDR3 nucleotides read TGTGCCAGCAGTGAGAGACAGGGATCAGGGAACACTGAAGCTTTCTTT. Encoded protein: CASSERQGSGNTEAFF.

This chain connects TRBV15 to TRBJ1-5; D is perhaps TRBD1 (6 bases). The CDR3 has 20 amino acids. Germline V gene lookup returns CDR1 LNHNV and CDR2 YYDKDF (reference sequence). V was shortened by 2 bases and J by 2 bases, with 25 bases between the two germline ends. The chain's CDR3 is CATSRPSSGEWDIGNQPQHF. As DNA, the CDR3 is TGTGCCACCAGCAGACCCTCATCAGGGGAATGGGATATAGGCAATCAGCCCCAGCATTTT.

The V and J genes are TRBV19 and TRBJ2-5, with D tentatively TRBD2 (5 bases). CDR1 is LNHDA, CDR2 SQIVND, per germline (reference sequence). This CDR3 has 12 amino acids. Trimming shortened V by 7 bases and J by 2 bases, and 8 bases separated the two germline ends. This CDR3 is CASTDWQETQYF. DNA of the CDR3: TGTGCCAGTACGGACTGGCAAGAGACCCAGTACTTC. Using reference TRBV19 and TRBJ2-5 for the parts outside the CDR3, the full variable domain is DGGITQSPKYLFRKEGQNVTLSCEQNLNHDAMYWYRQDPGQGLRLIYYSQIVNDFQKGDIAEGYSVSREKKESFPLTVTSAQKNPTAFYLCASTDWQETQYFGPGTRLLVL.

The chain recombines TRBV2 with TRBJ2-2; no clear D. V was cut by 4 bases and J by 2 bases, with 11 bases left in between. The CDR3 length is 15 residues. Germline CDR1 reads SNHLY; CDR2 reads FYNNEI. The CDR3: CASSAVGLNTGELFF. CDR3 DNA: TGTGCCAGCAGTGCGGTGGGCCTTAACACCGGGGAGCTGTTTTTT.

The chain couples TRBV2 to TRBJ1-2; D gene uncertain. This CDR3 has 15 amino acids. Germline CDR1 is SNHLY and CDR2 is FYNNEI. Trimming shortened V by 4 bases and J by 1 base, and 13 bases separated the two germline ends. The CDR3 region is CASSGSPRGNYGYTF. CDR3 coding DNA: TGTGCCAGCAGTGGGTCACCTCGGGGTAACTATGGCTACACCTTC.

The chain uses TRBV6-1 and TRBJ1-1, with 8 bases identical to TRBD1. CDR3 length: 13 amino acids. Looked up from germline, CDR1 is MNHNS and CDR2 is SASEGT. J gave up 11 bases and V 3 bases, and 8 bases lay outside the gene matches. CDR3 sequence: CASSDRDRGRAFF. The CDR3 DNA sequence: TGTGCCAGCAGTGACCGAGACAGGGGCCGCGCTTTCTTT.

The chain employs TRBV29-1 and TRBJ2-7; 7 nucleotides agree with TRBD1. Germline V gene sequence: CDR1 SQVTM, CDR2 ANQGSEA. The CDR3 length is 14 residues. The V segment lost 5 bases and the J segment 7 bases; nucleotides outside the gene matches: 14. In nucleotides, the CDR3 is TGCAGCGTTTCCGGCGGACAGGTTGTGGGGGAGCAGTACTTC. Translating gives CSVSGGQVVGEQYF.

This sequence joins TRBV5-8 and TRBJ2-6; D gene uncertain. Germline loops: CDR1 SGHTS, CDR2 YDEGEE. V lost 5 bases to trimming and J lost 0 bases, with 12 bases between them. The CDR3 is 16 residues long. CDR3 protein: CASSYIGVSGANVLTF. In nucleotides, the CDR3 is TGTGCCAGCAGTTACATCGGAGTCTCTGGGGCCAACGTCCTGACTTTC.

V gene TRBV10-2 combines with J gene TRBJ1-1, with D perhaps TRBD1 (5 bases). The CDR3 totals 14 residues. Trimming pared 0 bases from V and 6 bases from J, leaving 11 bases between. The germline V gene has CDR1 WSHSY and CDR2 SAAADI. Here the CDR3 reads CASSESTRGAEAFF. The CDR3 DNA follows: TGCGCCAGCAGTGAGTCGACTCGGGGGGCTGAAGCTTTCTTT.

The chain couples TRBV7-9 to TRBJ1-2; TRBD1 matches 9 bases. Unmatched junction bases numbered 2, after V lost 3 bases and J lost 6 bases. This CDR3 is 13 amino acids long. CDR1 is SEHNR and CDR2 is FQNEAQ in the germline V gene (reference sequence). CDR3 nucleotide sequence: TGTGCCAGCAGCTTTGACAGGGGGGATGGCTACACCTTC. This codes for CASSFDRGDGYTF.

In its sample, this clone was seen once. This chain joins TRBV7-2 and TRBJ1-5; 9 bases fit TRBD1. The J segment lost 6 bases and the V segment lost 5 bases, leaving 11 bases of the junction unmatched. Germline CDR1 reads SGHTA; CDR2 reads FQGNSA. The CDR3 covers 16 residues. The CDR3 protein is CASSPSSGDRAQPQHF. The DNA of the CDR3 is TGTGCCAGCAGCCCCTCCTCTGGGGACAGGGCTCAGCCCCAGCATTTT.

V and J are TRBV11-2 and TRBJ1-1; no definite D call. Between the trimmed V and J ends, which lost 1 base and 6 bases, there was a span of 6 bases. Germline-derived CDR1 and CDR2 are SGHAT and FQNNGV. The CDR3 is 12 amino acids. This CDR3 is CASSLASPEAFF. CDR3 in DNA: TGTGCCAGCAGCTTAGCAAGCCCTGAAGCTTTCTTT.